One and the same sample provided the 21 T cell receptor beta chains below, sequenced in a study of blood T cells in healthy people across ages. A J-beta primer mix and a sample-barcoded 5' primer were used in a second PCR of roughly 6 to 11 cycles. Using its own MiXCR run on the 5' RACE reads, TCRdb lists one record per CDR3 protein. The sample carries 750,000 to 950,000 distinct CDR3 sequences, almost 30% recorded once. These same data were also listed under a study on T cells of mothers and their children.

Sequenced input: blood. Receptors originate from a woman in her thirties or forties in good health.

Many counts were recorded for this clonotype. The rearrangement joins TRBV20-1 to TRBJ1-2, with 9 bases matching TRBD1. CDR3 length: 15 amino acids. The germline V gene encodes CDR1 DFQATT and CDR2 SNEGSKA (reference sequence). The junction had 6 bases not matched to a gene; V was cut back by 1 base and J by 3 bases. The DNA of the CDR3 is TGCAGTGCTAGAGCGAACAGGGGGCTGGACTATGGCTACACCTTC. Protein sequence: CSARANRGLDYGYTF.

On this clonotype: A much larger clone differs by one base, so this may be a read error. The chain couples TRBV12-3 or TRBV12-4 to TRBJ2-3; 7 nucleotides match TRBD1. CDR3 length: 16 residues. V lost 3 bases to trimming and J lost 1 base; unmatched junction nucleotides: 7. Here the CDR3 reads CASSFFGQVGTDTQYF. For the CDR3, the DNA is TGTGCCAGCAGTTTTTTCGGACAGGTCGGCACAGATACGCAGTATTTT.

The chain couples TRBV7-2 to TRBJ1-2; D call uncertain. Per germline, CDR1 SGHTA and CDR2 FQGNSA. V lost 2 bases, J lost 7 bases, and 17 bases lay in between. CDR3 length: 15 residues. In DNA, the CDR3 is TGTGCCAGCAGCTTATCCGAGACCTTAGGAAGTGGCTACACCTTC. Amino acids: CASSLSETLGSGYTF.

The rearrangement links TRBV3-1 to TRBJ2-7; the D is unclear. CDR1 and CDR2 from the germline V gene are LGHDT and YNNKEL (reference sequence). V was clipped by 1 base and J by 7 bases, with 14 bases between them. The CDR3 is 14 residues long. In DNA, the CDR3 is TGTGCCAGCAGCCAAGTGGCGTCGAGAGGAGAGCAGTACTTC. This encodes CASSQVASRGEQYF.

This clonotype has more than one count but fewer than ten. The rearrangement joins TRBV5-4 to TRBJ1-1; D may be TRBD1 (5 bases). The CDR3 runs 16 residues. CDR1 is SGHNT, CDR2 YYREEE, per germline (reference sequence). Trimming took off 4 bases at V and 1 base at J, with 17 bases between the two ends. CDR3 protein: CASSTWLGGTNTEAFF. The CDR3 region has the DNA TGTGCCAGCAGCACATGGTTGGGGGGGACGAACACTGAAGCTTTCTTT.

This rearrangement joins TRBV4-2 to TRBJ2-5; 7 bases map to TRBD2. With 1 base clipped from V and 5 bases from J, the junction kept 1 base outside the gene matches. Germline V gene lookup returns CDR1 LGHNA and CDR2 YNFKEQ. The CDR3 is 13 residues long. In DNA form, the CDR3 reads TGTGCCAGCAGCCAAGGGGAGGGGGAGACCCAGTACTTC. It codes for CASSQGEGETQYF.

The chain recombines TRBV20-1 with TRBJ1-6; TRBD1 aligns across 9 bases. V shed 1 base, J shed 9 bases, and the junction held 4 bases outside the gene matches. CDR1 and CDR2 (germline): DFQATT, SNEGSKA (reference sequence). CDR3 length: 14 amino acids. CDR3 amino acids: CSARVGTGSSPLHF. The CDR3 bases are TGCAGTGCTAGAGTCGGGACAGGGAGTTCACCCCTCCACTTT.

CDR3 nucleotide sequence: TGTGCCAGCAGCGTAGTCGATGGGGCCCAGGGAAAACTGTTTTTT. Protein: CASSVVDGAQGKLFF. The chain combines TRBV9 with TRBJ1-4, with a weak D call TRBD1 (5 bases). Deletions cut 0 bases from V and 10 bases from J, with 16 bases between. The germline V gene encodes CDR1 SGDLS and CDR2 YYNGEE. The CDR3 has 15 amino acids.

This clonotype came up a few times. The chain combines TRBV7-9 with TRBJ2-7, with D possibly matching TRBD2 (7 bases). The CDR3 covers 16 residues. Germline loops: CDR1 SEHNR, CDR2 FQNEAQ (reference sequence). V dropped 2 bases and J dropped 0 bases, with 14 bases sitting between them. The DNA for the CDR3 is TGTGCCAGCAGCTTACCCGGGGGGCCGAGCTCCTACGAGCAGTACTTC. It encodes CASSLPGGPSSYEQYF.

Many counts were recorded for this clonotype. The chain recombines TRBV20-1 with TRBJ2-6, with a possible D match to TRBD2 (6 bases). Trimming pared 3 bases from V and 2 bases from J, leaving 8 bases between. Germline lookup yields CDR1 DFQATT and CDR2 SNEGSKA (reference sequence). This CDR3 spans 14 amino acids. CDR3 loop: CSASWRAGANVLTF. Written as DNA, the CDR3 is TGCAGTGCTAGTTGGAGGGCTGGGGCCAACGTCCTGACTTTC.

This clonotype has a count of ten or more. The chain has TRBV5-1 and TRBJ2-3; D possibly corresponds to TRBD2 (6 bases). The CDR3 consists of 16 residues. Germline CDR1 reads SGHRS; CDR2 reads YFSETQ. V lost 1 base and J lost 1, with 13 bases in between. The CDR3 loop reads CASSLWTGGGTDTQYF. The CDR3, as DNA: TGCGCCAGCAGCTTGTGGACCGGAGGGGGCACAGATACGCAGTATTTT.

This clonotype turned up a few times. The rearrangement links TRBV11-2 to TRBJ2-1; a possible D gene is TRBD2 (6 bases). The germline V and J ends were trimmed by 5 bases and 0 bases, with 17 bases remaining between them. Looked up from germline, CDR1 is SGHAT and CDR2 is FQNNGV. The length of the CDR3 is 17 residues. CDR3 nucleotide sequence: TGTGCCAGCAGCGTCGGCTCGGGGGATATCTCCTACAATGAGCAGTTCTTC. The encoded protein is CASSVGSGDISYNEQFF.

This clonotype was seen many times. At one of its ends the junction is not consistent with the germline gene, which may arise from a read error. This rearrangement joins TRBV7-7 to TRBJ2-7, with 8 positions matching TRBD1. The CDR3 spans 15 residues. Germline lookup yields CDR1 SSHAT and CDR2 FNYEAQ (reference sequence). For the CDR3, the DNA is TGTGCTAGCAGCTTCGGACAGGGTGACACCTACGAGCAGTACTTC. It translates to CASSFGQGDTYEQYF. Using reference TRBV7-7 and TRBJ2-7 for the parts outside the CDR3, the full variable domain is GAGVSQSPRYKVTKRGQDVTLRCDPISSHATLYWYQQALGQGPEFLTYFNYEAQPDKSGLPSDRFSAERPEGSISTLTIQRTEQRDSAMYRCASSFGQGDTYEQYFGPGTRLTVT.

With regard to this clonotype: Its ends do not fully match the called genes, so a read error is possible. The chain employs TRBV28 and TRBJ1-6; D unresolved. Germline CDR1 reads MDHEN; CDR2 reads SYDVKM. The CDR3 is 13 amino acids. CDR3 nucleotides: TGTGCCAGCGGGGAAGTCATGGGTTCACCCCCCCACTTT. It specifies CASGEVMGSPPHF.

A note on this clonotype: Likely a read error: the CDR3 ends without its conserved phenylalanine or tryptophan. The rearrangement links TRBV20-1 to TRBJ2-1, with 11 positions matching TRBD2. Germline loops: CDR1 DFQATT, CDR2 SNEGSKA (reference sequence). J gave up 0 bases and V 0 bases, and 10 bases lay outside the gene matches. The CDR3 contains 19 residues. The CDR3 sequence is CSARELAGGPTASYNEQFC. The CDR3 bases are TGCAGTGCTAGAGAGCTAGCGGGGGGCCCAACAGCCTCCTACAATGAGCAGTTCTGC.

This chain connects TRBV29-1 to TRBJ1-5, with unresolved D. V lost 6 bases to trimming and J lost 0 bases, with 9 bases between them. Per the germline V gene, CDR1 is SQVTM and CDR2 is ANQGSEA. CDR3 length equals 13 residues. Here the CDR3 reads CSVATDSNQPQHF. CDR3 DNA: TGCAGCGTCGCCACCGATAGCAATCAGCCCCAGCATTTT.

The CDR3 nucleotides are TGCAGTGCTAGAGACGGACAGGTCTTCTATAATTCACCCCTCCACTTT. Translation: CSARDGQVFYNSPLHF. The chain combines TRBV20-1 with TRBJ1-6; 7 bases align to TRBD1. Per the germline V gene, CDR1 is DFQATT and CDR2 is SNEGSKA (reference sequence). Losses at the gene ends were 0 bases for V and 3 bases for J; bases not matched to a gene: 5. The CDR3 covers 16 residues.

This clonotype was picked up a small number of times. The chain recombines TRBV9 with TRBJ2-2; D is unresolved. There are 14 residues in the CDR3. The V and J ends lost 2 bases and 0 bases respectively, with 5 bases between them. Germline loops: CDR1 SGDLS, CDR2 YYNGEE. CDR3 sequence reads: CASSVTPNTGELFF. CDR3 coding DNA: TGTGCCAGCAGCGTTACACCGAACACCGGGGAGCTGTTTTTT.

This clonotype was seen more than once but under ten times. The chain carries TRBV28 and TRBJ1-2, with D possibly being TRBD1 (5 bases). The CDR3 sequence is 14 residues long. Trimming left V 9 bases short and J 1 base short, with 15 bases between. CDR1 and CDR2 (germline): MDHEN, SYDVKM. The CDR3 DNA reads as TGTGCCAGTCACAACCGGGACCGTAACTATGGCTACACCTTC. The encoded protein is CASHNRDRNYGYTF.

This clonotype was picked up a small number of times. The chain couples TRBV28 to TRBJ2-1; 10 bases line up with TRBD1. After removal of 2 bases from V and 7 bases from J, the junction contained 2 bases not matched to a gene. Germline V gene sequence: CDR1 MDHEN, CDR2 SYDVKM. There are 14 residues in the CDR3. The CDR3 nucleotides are TGTGCCAGCAGTTTACCGGGACAGGGGAATGAGCAGTTCTTC. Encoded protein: CASSLPGQGNEQFF.

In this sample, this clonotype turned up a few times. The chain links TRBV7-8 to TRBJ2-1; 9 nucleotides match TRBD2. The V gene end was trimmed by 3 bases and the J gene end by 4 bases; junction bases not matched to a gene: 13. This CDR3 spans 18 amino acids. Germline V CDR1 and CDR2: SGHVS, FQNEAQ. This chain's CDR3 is CASSLIPARAGGYNEQFF. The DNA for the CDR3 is TGTGCCAGCAGCTTGATCCCCGCCCGGGCGGGGGGGTACAATGAGCAGTTCTTC.